The 13 T cell receptor beta chains reported below all come from one sample, sequenced in a study of tumor-infiltrating lymphocytes in primary liver carcinoma. Using a constant-region primer together with ProtoScript II reverse transcriptase, TCR beta cDNA was made from 500 ng of total RNA. TCR beta libraries came from three nested multiplex PCR rounds using slightly modified ARM-PCR. The first two PCR rounds used TRBV1-TRBV30 primers with a Cbeta primer, around 10 cycles each. Each CDR3 protein gets one entry after TCRdb re-called the multiplex PCR reads with MiXCR. The data hold nearly 200,000 distinct CDR3 sequences, with less than 75% observed a single time. Unsorted whole blood yielded the blood RNA, and germline DNA was also extracted. The sample was peripheral blood. These receptors were obtained from a woman in her sixties with primary liver carcinoma and hepatitis B virus infection.

With respect to this clonotype: The final CDR3 position lacks the conserved phenylalanine or tryptophan, pointing to a likely read error. This chain links TRBV4-2 with TRBJ2-7; perhaps TRBD1 as D (6 bases). This CDR3 is built from 14 residues. Germline-derived CDR1 and CDR2 are LGHNA and YNFKEQ. CDR3 nucleotides: TGTGTTAGCAGCCGGACGGACAGTCCCTACGAGCAGTACTTA. Protein sequence: CVSSRTDSPYEQYL.

Regarding this clonotype: Possible read error: a much larger clone is one base away. This chain uses TRBV5-6 with TRBJ2-2; D tentatively reads TRBD1 or TRBD2 (5 bases each). Germline lookup yields CDR1 SGHDT and CDR2 YYEEEE. CDR3 length: 15 residues. The CDR3 here is CVSSETGAPTGELFF. CDR3 DNA: TGTGTCAGCAGTGAAACCGGGGCCCCCACCGGGGAGCTGTTTTTT.

The chain recombines TRBV28 with TRBJ2-5; D may be TRBD1 (5 bases). The CDR3 runs 14 residues. Trimming removed 6 bases at V and 2 bases at J, with 13 bases between. The germline V gene has CDR1 MDHEN and CDR2 SYDVKM. The CDR3 DNA reads TGTGCCAGCAGCCGACAGACGGTACAAGAGACCCAGTACTTC. Protein sequence: CASSRQTVQETQYF.

In the case of this clonotype: The conserved phenylalanine or tryptophan normally closing the CDR3 is absent here, so this likely arose from a read error. The chain is built from TRBV4-1 and TRBJ1-1; the D gene is possibly TRBD1 (5 bases). Germline CDR1 reads MGHRA; CDR2 reads YSYEKL. This CDR3 region has 16 residues. Trimming took 0 bases from V and 4 from J, leaving 15 bases between them. DNA of the CDR3: TGCGCCAGCAGCCAAGATAGGGGCAGTGGTGGCACTGAAGCTTTCTCT. Its protein is CASSQDRGSGGTEAFS.

Concerning this clonotype itself: Given a much more abundant clone one base away, this may be a read error. The chain recombines TRBV5-6 with TRBJ2-1; 10 positions match TRBD2. Unmatched junction bases numbered 8, after V lost 5 bases and J lost 0 bases. Germline-derived CDR1 and CDR2 are SGHDT and YYEEEE. This CDR3 comprises 17 residues. The CDR3 protein is CASSRGLAVNSYNEQFF. The DNA of the CDR3 is TGTGCCAGCAGTCGCGGACTAGCGGTAAACTCCTACAATGAGCAGTTCTTC.

Many counts were recorded for this clonotype. The chain uses TRBV7-9 and TRBJ1-5; no firm D call. V dropped 1 base and J dropped 4 bases, with 2 bases sitting between them. CDR1 is SEHNR, CDR2 FQNEAQ, per germline (reference sequence). The CDR3 is 12 amino acids. The CDR3 here is CASSLGNQPQHF. The CDR3 DNA reads TGTGCCAGCAGCTTAGGGAATCAGCCCCAGCATTTT.

The chain employs TRBV2 and TRBJ2-2; D uncertain. The CDR3 sequence is 14 residues long. The V gene lost 6 bases and the J gene lost 2 bases, with 10 bases spanning the gap. Germline V gene sequence: CDR1 SNHLY, CDR2 FYNNEI. DNA for the CDR3: TGTGCCAGCAGGCGGTCTCCAAACACCGGGGAGCTGTTTTTT. As protein: CASRRSPNTGELFF.

This clonotype was counted at least ten times. The genes are TRBV6-1 and TRBJ2-1; 12 nucleotides match TRBD1. Trimming cost V 1 base and J 7 bases; bases outside gene matches: 5. The CDR3 consists of 16 residues. Germline V gene data show CDR1 as MNHNS and CDR2 as SASEGT. Written as DNA, the CDR3 is TGTGCCAGCAGTGAAGTGGGACAGGGGGCGCGTAATGAGCAGTTCTTC. Its translation: CASSEVGQGARNEQFF.

This clonotype was detected once. A read error may account for a junction end that differs from germline. The CDR3 nucleotides are TGTGCCAGCAATTACTCGGGTAGCGGGAGGCGGAATGAGCAGTCCTTC. Amino acid sequence: CASNYSGSGRRNEQSF. The rearrangement links TRBV6-5 to TRBJ2-1, with 10 bases lining up with TRBD2. CDR1 is MNHEY and CDR2 is SVGAGI in the germline V gene. The CDR3 totals 16 residues.

This clonotype was seen a few times. V usage is TRBV24-1 and J usage is TRBJ1-5; D uncertain. Trimming left V 6 bases short and J 2 bases short, with 13 bases between. The germline V gene has CDR1 KGHDR and CDR2 SFDVKD. The CDR3 spans 15 residues. The CDR3 reads CATSLGEGGNQPQHF. CDR3 nucleotide sequence: TGTGCCACCAGTCTTGGGGAGGGTGGCAATCAGCCCCAGCATTTT.

Concerning this clonotype itself: A read error may explain this, as a much larger clone is one base away. This chain connects TRBV5-6 to TRBJ2-5; D uncertain. This CDR3 is 14 amino acids long. Between the trimmed V and J ends, which lost 4 bases and 8 bases, there was a span of 18 bases. Germline values: CDR1 SGHDT, CDR2 YYEEEE. CDR3 DNA: TGTGCCAGCAGCCATGGACGCGGTTATGATACCCAGTACTTC. Its translation is CASSHGRGYDTQYF.

This clonotype was seen repeatedly, ten times or more. CDR3 DNA sequence: TGCGCCAGCAGTGAACAAAGCACAGATACGCAGTATTTT. Its translation is CASSEQSTDTQYF. The chain employs TRBV10-2 and TRBJ2-3; D is unclear. The germline V and J ends were trimmed by 3 bases and 0 bases, with 4 bases remaining between them. Germline V gives CDR1 WSHSY, CDR2 SAAADI. The CDR3 loop spans 13 amino acids.

The chain joins TRBV5-1 to TRBJ2-1, with TRBD2 identical over 13 bases. The germline V gene encodes CDR1 SGHRS and CDR2 YFSETQ. The CDR3 runs 17 residues. V trimming: 10 bases; J trimming: 10 bases; junction bases outside the gene matches: 20. The CDR3 nucleotides read TGCGCCGGCGGCTTCACACCCGGGACTAGCGGGACCAACGAGCAGTTCTTC. Its translation: CAGGFTPGTSGTNEQFF.